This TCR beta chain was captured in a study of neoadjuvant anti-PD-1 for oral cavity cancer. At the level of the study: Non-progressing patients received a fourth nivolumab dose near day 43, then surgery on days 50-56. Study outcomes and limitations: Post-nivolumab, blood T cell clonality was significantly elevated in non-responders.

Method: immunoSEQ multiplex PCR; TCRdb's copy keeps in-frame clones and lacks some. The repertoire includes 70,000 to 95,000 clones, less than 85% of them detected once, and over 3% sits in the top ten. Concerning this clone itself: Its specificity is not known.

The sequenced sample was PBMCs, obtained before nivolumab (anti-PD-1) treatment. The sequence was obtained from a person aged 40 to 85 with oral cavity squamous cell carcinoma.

CDR3: CASSLRGTGLPGTQYF. DNA of the CDR3: TGTGCCAGCAGCCTTAGAGGGACAGGGCTACCAGGTACGCAGTATTTT. V usage is TRBV5-6 and J usage is TRBJ2-3; the match to TRBD1 covers 9 bases. The CDR3 consists of 16 residues. Looked up from germline, CDR1 is SGHDT and CDR2 is YYEEEE. With 4 bases clipped from V and 8 bases from J, the junction kept 14 bases outside the gene matches.